The 5 T cell receptor beta chains presented below share a single source sample, sequenced in a study of siplizumab effects on memory and regulatory T cells. Sequenced by immunoSEQ multiplex PCR; TCRdb stores in-frame clones only, minus some. The data show some 97,000 clones, with about 94% seen just once and approximately 1.5% held by the top ten. The sequencing sample was made of non-Treg CD4+ T cells sorted from blood. These receptors were taken from a human donor in good health.

J is TRBJ2-7 and V is TRBV4-1; 12 bases are shared with TRBD1. Germline loops: CDR1 MGHRA, CDR2 YSYEKL. V dropped 3 bases and J dropped 6; count of bases not matched to a gene: 3. This CDR3 contains 14 residues. The CDR3 protein is CASSQGQGAREQYF. In DNA, the CDR3 is TGCGCCAGCAGCCAGGGACAGGGGGCGCGCGAGCAGTACTTC.

The chain combines TRBV27 with TRBJ2-7, with 9 bases matching TRBD1. The CDR3 extends over 16 amino acids. The V and J ends lost 5 bases and 6 bases, in that order; junction bases with no gene match: 14. Germline CDR1 is MNHEY and CDR2 is SMNVEV (reference sequence). For the CDR3, the DNA is TGTGCCAGCAGTCTCCCGCCGGGACAGGGTGCAGGCGAGCAGTACTTC. Protein product: CASSLPPGQGAGEQYF.

The chain has TRBV25-1 and TRBJ2-3, with a possible D match to TRBD2 (7 bases). V lost 6 bases, J lost 5 bases, and 15 bases lay in between. CDR3 length: 14 residues. The V gene's germline CDR1 is MGHDK and CDR2 SYGVNS. The CDR3 region is CASRGGVVVDTQYF. CDR3 in DNA: TGTGCCAGCAGAGGGGGGGTGGTTGTAGATACGCAGTATTTT.

The chain combines TRBV9 with TRBJ2-4; TRBD1 is a possible D gene (5 bases). Germline lookup yields CDR1 SGDLS and CDR2 YYNGEE. The CDR3 consists of 19 residues. Between the trimmed V and J ends, which lost 3 bases and 7 bases, there was a span of 29 bases. CDR3 sequence: CASSGDRSSSGPQMNIQYF. The CDR3 DNA sequence: TGTGCCAGCAGCGGCGACAGATCAAGCTCGGGCCCTCAAATGAACATTCAGTACTTC. The full variable domain, with the rest looked up from reference TRBV9 and TRBJ2-4, is DSGVTQTPKHLITATGQRVTLRCSPRSGDLSVYWYQQSLDQGLQFLIQYYNGEERAKGNILERFSAQQFPDLHSELNLSSLELGDSALYFCASSGDRSSSGPQMNIQYFGAGTRLSVL.

This clone showed up just a few times. CDR3 nucleotides: TGTGCCAGCAGCACGACGGGTTACAATGAGCAGTTCTTC. It codes for CASSTTGYNEQFF. The J gene is TRBJ2-1, the V gene TRBV7-3; D unclear. Trimming cost V 5 bases and J 4 bases, with 9 bases left between them. The CDR3 is made up of 13 amino acids. Germline CDR1 SGHTA, CDR2 FQGTGA.